This section outlines one TCR beta chain sequence together with its context. This clone may be a read error of a much larger clone one base away. The data originate from a study of breast tumors, draining lymph nodes, adjacent tissues. TCRdb reanalysed the multiplex PCR reads using MiXCR and keeps one entry per CDR3 protein. The sample lists approximately 130,000 distinct CDR3 sequences; 20% to 25% were seen once. Axillary draining lymph nodes of breast cancer patients supplied the node samples. The CDR3 extends over 13 amino acids. The germline gives CDR1 SGHAT, CDR2 FQNNGV. The TCR originated in a female donor with breast cancer. Some clones in this sample may be carry-over from other donors' samples. Sequencing was carried out using axillary lymph node tissue. The gene calls are TRBV11-2 and TRBJ2-7; possible D gene TRBD2, 6 bases. The CDR3, as DNA: TGTGACAGCAGCTTAACCAGCGGGTACGAGCAGTACTTC. It translates to CDSSLTSGYEQYF.